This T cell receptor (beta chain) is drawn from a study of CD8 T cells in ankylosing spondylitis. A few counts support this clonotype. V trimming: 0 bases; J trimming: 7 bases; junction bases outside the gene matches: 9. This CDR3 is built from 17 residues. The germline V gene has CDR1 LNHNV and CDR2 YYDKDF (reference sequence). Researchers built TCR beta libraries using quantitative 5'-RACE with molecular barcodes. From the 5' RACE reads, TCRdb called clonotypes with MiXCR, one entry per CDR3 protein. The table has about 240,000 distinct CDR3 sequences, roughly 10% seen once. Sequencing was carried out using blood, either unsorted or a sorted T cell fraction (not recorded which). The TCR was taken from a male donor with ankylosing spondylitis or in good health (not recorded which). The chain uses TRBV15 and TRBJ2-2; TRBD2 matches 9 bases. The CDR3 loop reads CATSREVAGAFGGELFF. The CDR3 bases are TGTGCCACCAGCAGAGAAGTAGCGGGAGCTTTTGGCGGGGAGCTGTTTTTT.